This T cell receptor beta chain originates from a study of cytomegalovirus exposure and HLA in healthy donors. Germline V lookup: CDR1 SGHRS, CDR2 YFSETQ. V lost 1 base and J lost 0, with 5 bases in between. The CDR3 length is 15 residues. Study findings and constraints: In a later analysis, a missense DCLRE1C variant was linked to TCR beta V- and J-gene trimming. Cytomegalovirus-associated status was assigned to about 160 TCR beta chains.

This clone appeared once. Its antigen is undetermined. PCR involved 60 Vbeta and 13 Jbeta primers. Libraries were prepared by immunoSEQ multiplex PCR; TCRdb keeps only in-frame clonotypes and omits some of them. The data contain approximately 190,000 clones, 65% to 85% of them singletons. The genes are TRBV5-1 and TRBJ2-6; no clear D gene. This receptor was obtained from a woman between 25 and 40 years old in good health and CMV-seropositive. Sequencing was performed on PBMCs. CDR3 sequence: CASSLTVSGANVLTF. Written as DNA, the CDR3 is TGCGCCAGCAGCTTGACAGTCTCTGGGGCCAACGTCCTGACTTTC. The full variable domain, with the rest looked up from reference TRBV5-1 and TRBJ2-6, is KAGVTQTPRYLIKTRGQQVTLSCSPISGHRSVSWYQQTPGQGLQFLFEYFSETQRNKGNFPGRFSGRQFSNSRSEMNVSTLELGDSALYLCASSLTVSGANVLTFGAGSRLTVL.